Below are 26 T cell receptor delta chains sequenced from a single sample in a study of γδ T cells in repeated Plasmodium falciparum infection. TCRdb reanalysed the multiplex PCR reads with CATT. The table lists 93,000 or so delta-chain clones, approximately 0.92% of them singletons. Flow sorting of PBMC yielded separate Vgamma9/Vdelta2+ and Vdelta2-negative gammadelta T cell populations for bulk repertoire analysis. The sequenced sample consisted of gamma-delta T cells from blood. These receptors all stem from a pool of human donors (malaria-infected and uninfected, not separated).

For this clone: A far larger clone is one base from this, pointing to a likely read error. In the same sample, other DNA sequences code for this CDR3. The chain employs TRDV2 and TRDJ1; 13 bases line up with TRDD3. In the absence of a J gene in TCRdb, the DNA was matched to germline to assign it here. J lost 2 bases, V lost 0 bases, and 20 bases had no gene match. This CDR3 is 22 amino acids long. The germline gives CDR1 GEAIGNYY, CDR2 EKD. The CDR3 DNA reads TGTGCCTGTGACACCCTTAAGAACCCCGTACTGGGGGATACGCACCAGACCGATAAACTCATCTTT. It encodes CACDTLKNPVLGDTHQTDKLIF.

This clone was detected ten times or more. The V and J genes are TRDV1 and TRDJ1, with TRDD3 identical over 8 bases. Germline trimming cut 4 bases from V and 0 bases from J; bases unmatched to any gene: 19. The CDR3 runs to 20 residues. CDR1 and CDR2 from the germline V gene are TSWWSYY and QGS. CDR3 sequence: CALGGTTLDYWGLYTDKLIF. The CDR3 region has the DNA TGTGCTCTTGGGGGAACCACGCTGGACTACTGGGGGTTATACACCGATAAACTCATCTTT.

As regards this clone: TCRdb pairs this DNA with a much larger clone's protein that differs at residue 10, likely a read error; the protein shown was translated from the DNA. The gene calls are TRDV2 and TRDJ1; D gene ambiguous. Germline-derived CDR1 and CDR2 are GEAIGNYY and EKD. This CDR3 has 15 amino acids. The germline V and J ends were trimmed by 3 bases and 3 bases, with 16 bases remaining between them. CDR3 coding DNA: TGTGCCTGTGACGCTCTCCAACCGTACGCCGATAAACTCATCTTT. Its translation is CACDALQPYADKLIF.

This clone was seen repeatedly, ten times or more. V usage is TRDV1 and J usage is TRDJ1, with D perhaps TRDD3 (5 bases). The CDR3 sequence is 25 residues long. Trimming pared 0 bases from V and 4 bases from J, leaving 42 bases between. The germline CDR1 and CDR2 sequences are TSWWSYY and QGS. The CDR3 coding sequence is TGTGCTCTTGGGGAACTTCCCCCCTGGGAAGGGACACCGACTACATCCTTAGGTTACAGCGATAAACTCATCTTT. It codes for CALGELPPWEGTPTTSLGYSDKLIF.

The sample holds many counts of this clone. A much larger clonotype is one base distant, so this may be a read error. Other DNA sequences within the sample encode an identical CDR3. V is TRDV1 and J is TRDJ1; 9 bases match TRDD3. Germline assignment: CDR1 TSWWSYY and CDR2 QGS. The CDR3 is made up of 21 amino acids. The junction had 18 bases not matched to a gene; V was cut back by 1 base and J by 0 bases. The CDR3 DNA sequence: TGTGCTCTTGGGGAACGGTCTCGAGGGCTACCTTCTGGGGGATACACCGATAAACTCATCTTT. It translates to CALGERSRGLPSGGYTDKLIF.

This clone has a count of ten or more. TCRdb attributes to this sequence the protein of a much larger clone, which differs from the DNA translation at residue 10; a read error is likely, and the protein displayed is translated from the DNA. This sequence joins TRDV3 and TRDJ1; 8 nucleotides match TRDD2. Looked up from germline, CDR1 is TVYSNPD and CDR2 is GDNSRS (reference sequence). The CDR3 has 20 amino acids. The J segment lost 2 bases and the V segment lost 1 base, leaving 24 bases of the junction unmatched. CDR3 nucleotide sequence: TGTGCCTTTACTGGCCTTCCTATTATCATTAGCCCAAGAACGACCGATAAACTCATCTTT. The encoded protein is CAFTGLPIIISPRTTDKLIF.

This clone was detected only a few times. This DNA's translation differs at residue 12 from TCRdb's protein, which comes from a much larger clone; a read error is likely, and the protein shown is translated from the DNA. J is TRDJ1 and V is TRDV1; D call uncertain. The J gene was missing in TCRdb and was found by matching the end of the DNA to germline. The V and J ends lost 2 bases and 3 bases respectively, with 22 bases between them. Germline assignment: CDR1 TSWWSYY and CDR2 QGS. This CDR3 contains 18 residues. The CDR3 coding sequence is TGTGCTCTTGGGGAAAGGTTCTTCGAGTACGAGTTCTCCGATAAACTCATCTTT. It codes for CALGERFFEYEFSDKLIF.

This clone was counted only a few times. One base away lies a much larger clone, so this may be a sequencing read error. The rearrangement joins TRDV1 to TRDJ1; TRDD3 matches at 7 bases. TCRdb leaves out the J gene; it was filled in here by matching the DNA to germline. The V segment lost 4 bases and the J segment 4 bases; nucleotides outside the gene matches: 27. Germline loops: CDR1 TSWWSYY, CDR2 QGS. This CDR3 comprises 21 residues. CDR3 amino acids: CALGGLGGLQYIEDTNDKLIF. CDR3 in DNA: TGTGCTCTTGGGGGACTGGGCGGCCTACAATATATCGAGGATACGAACGATAAACTCATCTTT.

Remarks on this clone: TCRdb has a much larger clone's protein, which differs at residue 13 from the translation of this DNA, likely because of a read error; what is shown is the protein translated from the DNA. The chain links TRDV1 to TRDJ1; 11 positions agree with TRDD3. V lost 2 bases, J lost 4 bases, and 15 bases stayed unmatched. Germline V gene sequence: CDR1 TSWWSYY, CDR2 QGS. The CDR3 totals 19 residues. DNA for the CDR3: TGTGCTCTTGGGGAATTAATCGCGTACTGGGGGATAGAGAACGATAAACTCATCTTT. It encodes CALGELIAYWGIENDKLIF.

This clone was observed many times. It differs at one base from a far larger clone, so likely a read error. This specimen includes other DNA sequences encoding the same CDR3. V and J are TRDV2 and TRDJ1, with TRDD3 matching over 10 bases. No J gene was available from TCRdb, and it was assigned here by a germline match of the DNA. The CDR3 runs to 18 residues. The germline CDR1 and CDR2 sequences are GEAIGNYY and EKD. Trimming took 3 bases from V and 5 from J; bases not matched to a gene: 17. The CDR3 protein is CACDPVLGDPGRTDKLIF. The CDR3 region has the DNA TGTGCCTGTGACCCCGTACTGGGGGATCCGGGGAGAACTGATAAACTCATCTTT.

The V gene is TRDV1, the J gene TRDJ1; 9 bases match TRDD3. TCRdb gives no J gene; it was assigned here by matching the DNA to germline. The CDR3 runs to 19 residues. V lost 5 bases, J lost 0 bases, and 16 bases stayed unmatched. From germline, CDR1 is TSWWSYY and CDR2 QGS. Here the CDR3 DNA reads TGTGCTCTTGGGATCCCCTACGTACTGGGGGACACGTACACCGATAAACTCATCTTT. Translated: CALGIPYVLGDTYTDKLIF.

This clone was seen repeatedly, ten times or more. The CDR3 DNA is TGTGCTCTTGGGGGTCTCCCCCTTAGCGGACTCATCTTT. As protein: CALGGLPLSGLIF. The chain recombines TRDV1 with TRDJ1, with D hard to call. Per the germline V gene, CDR1 is TSWWSYY and CDR2 is QGS. This CDR3 spans 13 amino acids. V was clipped by 4 bases and J by 10 bases, with 16 bases between them.

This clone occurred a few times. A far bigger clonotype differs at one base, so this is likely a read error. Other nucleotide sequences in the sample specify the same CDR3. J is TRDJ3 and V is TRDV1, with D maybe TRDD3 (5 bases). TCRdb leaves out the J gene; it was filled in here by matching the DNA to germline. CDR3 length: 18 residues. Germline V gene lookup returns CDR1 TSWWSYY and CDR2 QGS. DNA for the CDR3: TGTGCCCTTGGGGAACCTCCCGTCGGCTCCTGGGACACCCGACAGATGTTTTTC. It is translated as CALGEPPVGSWDTRQMFF.

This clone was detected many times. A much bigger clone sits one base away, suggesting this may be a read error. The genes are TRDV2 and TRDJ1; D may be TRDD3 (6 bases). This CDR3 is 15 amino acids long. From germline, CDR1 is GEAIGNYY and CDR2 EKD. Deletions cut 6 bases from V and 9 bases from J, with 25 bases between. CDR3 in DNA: TGTGCCTGTAACCCCGTAGGTGGGGATGGGGGCGAACTCATCTTT. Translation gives CACNPVGGDGGELIF.

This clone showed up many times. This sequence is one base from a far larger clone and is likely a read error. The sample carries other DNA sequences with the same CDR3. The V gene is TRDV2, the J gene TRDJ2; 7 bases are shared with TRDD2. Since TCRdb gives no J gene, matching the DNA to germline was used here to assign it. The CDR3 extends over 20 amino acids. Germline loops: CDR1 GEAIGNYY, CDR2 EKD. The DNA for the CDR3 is TGTGCCTGCGACACCGTCGGATCCCTGCCTTCCTTAGCTGAGACAGCACAACTCTTCTTT. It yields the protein CACDTVGSLPSLAETAQLFF.

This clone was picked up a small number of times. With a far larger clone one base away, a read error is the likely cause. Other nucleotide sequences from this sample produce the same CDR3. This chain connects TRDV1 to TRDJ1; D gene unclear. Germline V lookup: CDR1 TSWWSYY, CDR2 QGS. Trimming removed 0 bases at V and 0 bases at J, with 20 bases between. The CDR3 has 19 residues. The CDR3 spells CALGELRPARPLYTDKLIF. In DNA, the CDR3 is TGTGCTCTTGGGGAACTAAGACCAGCCCGACCCCTGTACACCGATAAACTCATCTTT.

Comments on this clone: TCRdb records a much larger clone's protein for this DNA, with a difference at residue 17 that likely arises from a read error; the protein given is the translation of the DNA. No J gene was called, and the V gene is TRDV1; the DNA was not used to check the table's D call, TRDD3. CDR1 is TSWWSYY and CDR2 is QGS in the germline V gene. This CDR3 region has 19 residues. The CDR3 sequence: CALGERITYIGGSPNKPIF. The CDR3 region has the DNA TGTGCTCTTGGGGAAAGAATTACCTACATTGGGGGATCTCCTAATAAACCCATCTTT.

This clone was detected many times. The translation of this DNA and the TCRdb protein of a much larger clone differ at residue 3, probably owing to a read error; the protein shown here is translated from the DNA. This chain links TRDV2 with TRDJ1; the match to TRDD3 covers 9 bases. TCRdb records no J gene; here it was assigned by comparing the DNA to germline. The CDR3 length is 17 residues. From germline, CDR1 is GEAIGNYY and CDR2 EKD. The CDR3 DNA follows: TGTGCCCGTGACCCGTTGGGGGATATGGACTACACCGATAAACTCATCTTT. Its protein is CARDPLGDMDYTDKLIF.

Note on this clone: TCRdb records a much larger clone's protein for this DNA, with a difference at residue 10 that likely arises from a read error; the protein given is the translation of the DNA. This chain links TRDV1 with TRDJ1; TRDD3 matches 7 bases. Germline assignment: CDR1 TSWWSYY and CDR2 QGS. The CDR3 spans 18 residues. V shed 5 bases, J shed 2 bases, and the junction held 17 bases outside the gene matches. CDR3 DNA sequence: TGTGCTCTTGGGACCAGACCCTGGGGGTCCCACGAGACCGATAAACTCATCTTT. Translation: CALGTRPWGSHETDKLIF.

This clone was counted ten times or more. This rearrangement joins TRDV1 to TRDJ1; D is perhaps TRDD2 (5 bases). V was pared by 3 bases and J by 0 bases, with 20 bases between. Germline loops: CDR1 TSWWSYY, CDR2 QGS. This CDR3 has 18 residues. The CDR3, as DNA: TGTGCTCTTGGGGACGTCGGCCTTCGTTATGATCACACCGATAAACTCATCTTT. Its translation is CALGDVGLRYDHTDKLIF.

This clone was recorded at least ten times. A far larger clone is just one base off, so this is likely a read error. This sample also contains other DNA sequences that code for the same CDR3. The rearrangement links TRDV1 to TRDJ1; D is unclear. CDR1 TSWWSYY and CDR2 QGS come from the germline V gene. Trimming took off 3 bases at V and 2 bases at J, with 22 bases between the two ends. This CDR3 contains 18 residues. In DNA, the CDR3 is TGTGCTCTTGGGGACTTTCCACCGTTTCCCGGTCGAACCGATAAACTCATCTTT. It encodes CALGDFPPFPGRTDKLIF.

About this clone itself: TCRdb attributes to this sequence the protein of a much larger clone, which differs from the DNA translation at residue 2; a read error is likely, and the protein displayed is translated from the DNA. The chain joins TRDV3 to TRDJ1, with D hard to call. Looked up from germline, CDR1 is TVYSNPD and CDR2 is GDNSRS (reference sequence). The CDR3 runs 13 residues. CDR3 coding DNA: TGTTCCTTTCGGCGCGACTACACCGATAAACTCATCTTT. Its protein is CSFRRDYTDKLIF. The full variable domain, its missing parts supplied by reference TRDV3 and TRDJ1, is CDKVTQSSPDQTVASGSEVVLLCTYDTVYSNPDLFWYRIRPDYSFQFVFYGDNSRSEGADFTQGRFSVKHILTQKAFHLVISPVRTEDSATYYCSFRRDYTDKLIFGKGTRVTVEP.

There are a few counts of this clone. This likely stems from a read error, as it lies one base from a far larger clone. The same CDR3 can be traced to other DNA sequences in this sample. The CDR3 DNA sequence: TGTGCCCTTGGGGAACTAGTCTCAAATGGCCTCGCCTCGAACACTGGGGGATACCCCCTTTGGACCACCGATAAACTCATCTTT. Its protein is CALGELVSNGLASNTGGYPLWTTDKLIF. This rearrangement joins TRDV1 to TRDJ1; the match to TRDD3 covers 12 bases. The CDR3 spans 28 residues. Germline CDR1 and CDR2: TSWWSYY and QGS.

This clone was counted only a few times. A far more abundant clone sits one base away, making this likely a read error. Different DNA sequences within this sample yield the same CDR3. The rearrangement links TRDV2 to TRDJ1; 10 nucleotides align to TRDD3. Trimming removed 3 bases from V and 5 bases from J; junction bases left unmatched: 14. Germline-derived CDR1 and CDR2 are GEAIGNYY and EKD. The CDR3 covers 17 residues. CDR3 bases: TGTGCCTGTGACGGTCCTGTGGGGGGATACGCTGCTGATAAACTCATCTTT. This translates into CACDGPVGGYAADKLIF.

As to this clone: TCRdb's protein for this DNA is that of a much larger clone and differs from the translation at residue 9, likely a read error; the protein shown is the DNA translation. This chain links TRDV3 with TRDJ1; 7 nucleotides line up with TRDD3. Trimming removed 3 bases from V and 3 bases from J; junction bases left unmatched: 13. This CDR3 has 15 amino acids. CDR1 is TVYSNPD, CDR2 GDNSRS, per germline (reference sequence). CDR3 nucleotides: TGTGCCTTAACTGGGGTTCCGGACGACGCCGATAAACTCATCTTT. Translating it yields CALTGVPDDADKLIF. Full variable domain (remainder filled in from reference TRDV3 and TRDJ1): CDKVTQSSPDQTVASGSEVVLLCTYDTVYSNPDLFWYRIRPDYSFQFVFYGDNSRSEGADFTQGRFSVKHILTQKAFHLVISPVRTEDSATYYCALTGVPDDADKLIFGKGTRVTVEP.

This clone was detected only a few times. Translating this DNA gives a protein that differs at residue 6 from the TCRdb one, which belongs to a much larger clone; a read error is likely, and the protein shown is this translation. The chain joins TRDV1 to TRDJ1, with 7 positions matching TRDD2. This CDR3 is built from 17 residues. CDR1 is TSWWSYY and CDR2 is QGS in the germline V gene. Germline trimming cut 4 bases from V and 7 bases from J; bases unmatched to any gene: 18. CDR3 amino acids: CALGVTDHFLSNGKLIF. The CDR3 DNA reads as TGTGCTCTTGGGGTTACCGATCACTTCCTATCTAACGGTAAACTCATCTTT.